These 25 T cell receptor beta chains were sequenced from one sample in a study of blood T cell repertoires in COVID-19. TCRdb's copy holds only in-frame clones and misses some; the assay was immunoSEQ multiplex PCR. The data contain 250,000 to 300,000 clones, about nine tenths of them singletons. The sequencing input was peripheral blood. These receptors came from a woman younger than 45 with COVID-19, enrolled during active disease.

This clone was observed a single time. The V gene is TRBV9, the J gene TRBJ2-1; a weak D match, TRBD2 (5 bases). The CDR3 totals 16 residues. Germline assignment: CDR1 SGDLS and CDR2 YYNGEE. The V end lost 0 bases, the J end lost 3 bases, and 13 bases lay between the germline ends. This chain's CDR3 is CASSVGATTLYNEQFF. The CDR3 DNA reads as TGTGCCAGCAGCGTAGGGGCGACTACCCTCTACAATGAGCAGTTCTTC.

V gene TRBV10-3 combines with J gene TRBJ2-7, with a tentative D call TRBD2 (6 bases). The CDR3 totals 14 residues. The V and J ends lost 4 bases and 5 bases respectively, with 15 bases between them. CDR1 is ENHRY, CDR2 SYGVKD, per germline. For the CDR3, the DNA is TGTGCCATCAGTGCGCGGGACGATCTGAACGAGCAGTACTTC. As protein: CAISARDDLNEQYF.

The chain joins TRBV5-1 to TRBJ1-4; 7 nucleotides align to TRBD1. Trimming cost V 4 bases and J 3 bases; bases outside gene matches: 6. Germline CDR1 SGHRS, CDR2 YFSETQ. The CDR3 is 15 residues long. In DNA, the CDR3 is TGCGCCAGCAGCACTACGACAGGGCCTAATGAAAAACTGTTTTTT. Translating gives CASSTTTGPNEKLFF.

This chain links TRBV12-2 with TRBJ2-5; the table gives TRBD1 as D, unverified against the DNA. TRBV12-2 is designated a pseudogene. The CDR3 has 19 residues. The CDR3 reads CASRHRQGGSPAEQETQYF. CDR3 sequence (DNA): TGTGCAAGTCGCCACAGACAGGGAGGTAGCCCAGCGGAGCAAGAGACCCAGTACTTC.

The CDR3 DNA reads TGTGCCAGCAGTGAAATATTCTGGCAGGGGGCGGGAGAGCAGTACTTC. Amino acids: CASSEIFWQGAGEQYF. The J gene is TRBJ2-7, the V gene TRBV6-1; TRBD1 aligns across 8 bases. CDR3 length: 16 amino acids. CDR1 is MNHNS and CDR2 is SASEGT in the germline V gene. V trimming: 2 bases; J trimming: 7 bases; junction bases outside the gene matches: 13.

This clone was observed a single time. This chain joins TRBV2 and TRBJ2-7, with a weak D call TRBD1 (5 bases). The germline V and J ends were trimmed by 7 bases and 3 bases, with 19 bases remaining between them. CDR1 and CDR2 from the germline V gene are SNHLY and FYNNEI. The CDR3 is 15 residues long. CDR3 residues: CASTEGALVVYEQYF. In DNA form, the CDR3 reads TGTGCCAGCACCGAAGGGGCGCTAGTGGTCTACGAGCAGTACTTC.

The chain combines TRBV4-1 with TRBJ1-1, with D tentatively TRBD1 (5 bases). CDR3 length: 15 residues. Trimming shortened V by 1 base and J by 1 base, and 10 bases separated the two germline ends. The germline gives CDR1 MGHRA, CDR2 YSYEKL. The DNA of the CDR3 is TGCGCCAGCAGCCAAGTCCCAGGGCCGAACACTGAAGCTTTCTTT. It yields the protein CASSQVPGPNTEAFF.

The genes are TRBV24-1 and TRBJ2-4, with D maybe TRBD1 (6 bases). Germline V gene data show CDR1 as KGHDR and CDR2 as SFDVKD. This CDR3 spans 16 amino acids. V dropped 3 bases and J dropped 0 bases, with 11 bases sitting between them. The CDR3 nucleotides read TGTGCCACCAGTGATGCGACAGGTAAAGCCAAAAACATTCAGTACTTC. It codes for CATSDATGKAKNIQYF.

The gene calls are TRBV12-5 and TRBJ2-3; TRBD2 might be the D (5 bases). The CDR3 is made up of 19 amino acids. Trimming cost V 0 bases and J 1 base, with 20 bases left between them. The V gene's germline CDR1 is LGHNT and CDR2 FRNRAP. CDR3 amino acids: CASGLVPDGRLLGTDTQYF. In nucleotides, the CDR3 is TGTGCTAGTGGTTTGGTACCCGATGGGCGACTATTAGGCACAGATACGCAGTATTTT.

A remark on this clone: The sample carries other DNA sequences with the same CDR3. The chain employs TRBV5-1 and TRBJ1-5; TRBD1 aligns across 9 bases. The junction had 6 bases not matched to a gene; V was cut back by 4 bases and J by 7 bases. This CDR3 is built from 14 residues. In germline, CDR1 is SGHRS, CDR2 YFSETQ. DNA for the CDR3: TGCGCCAGCAGCACGGGACAGGGAGGACAGCCCCAGCATTTT. Translated, it gives CASSTGQGGQPQHF.

The chain recombines TRBV20-1 with TRBJ2-1; 8 bases align to TRBD2. Trimming removed 3 bases from V and 14 bases from J; junction bases left unmatched: 6. Germline V gene sequence: CDR1 DFQATT, CDR2 SNEGSKA (reference sequence). The CDR3 covers 11 residues. The CDR3 spells CSASGGGSKFF. The CDR3, as DNA: TGCAGTGCTAGCGGGGGGGGAAGTAAGTTCTTC.

The chain couples TRBV7-8 to TRBJ2-5, with 7 bases fitting TRBD1. V was pared by 2 bases and J by 7 bases, with 7 bases of the junction left unmatched. The CDR3 has 14 amino acids. The V gene's germline CDR1 is SGHVS and CDR2 FQNEAQ. CDR3 region: CASSLRGQLGTQYF. CDR3 bases: TGTGCCAGCAGCTTAAGGGGACAGTTGGGGACCCAGTACTTC.

The rearrangement uses TRBV5-1 and TRBJ2-7; 7 nucleotides match TRBD2. V lost 2 bases to trimming and J lost 3 bases; unmatched junction nucleotides: 8. The CDR3 totals 15 residues. The germline gives CDR1 SGHRS, CDR2 YFSETQ. This chain's CDR3 is CASSFGTGGYYEQYF. The CDR3 nucleotides read TGCGCCAGCAGCTTTGGGACGGGAGGCTACTACGAGCAGTACTTC.

The rearrangement links TRBV7-6 to TRBJ2-7, with a tentative D call TRBD2 (6 bases). In germline, CDR1 is SGHVS, CDR2 FNYEAQ. V was clipped by 4 bases and J by 3 bases, with 19 bases between them. The CDR3 has 16 amino acids. As DNA, the CDR3 is TGTGCCAGCAGCTCGCCTCCGGGACTTGGGTACTACGAGCAGTACTTC. Encoded protein: CASSSPPGLGYYEQYF.

The chain uses TRBV9 and TRBJ2-1; TRBD1 is a possible D gene (6 bases). V shed 0 bases and J shed 6 bases, with 7 bases lying between them. The CDR3 runs to 13 residues. Per germline, CDR1 SGDLS and CDR2 YYNGEE. The CDR3 loop reads CASSVGQVNEQFF. CDR3 DNA: TGTGCCAGCAGCGTAGGACAGGTCAATGAGCAGTTCTTC.

The rearrangement joins TRBV2 to TRBJ2-6; D unclear. The V gene's germline CDR1 is SNHLY and CDR2 FYNNEI. The CDR3 extends over 14 amino acids. V was trimmed by 5 bases and J by 3 bases, leaving 8 bases between them. In DNA, the CDR3 is TGTGCCAGCAGTCAGGAATTTGGGGCCAACGTCCTGACTTTC. It is translated as CASSQEFGANVLTF.

This chain joins TRBV18 and TRBJ2-7, with TRBD1 matching 7 bases. Germline CDR1 KGHSH, CDR2 LQKENI. The CDR3 is 13 amino acids. After removal of 6 bases from V and 6 bases from J, the junction contained 8 bases not matched to a gene. CDR3 in DNA: TGTGCCAGCTCCATCACCGGGACAGCCGAGCAGTACTTC. This sequence encodes CASSITGTAEQYF.

This clone was seen a handful of times. The rearrangement joins TRBV9 to TRBJ1-5; D may be TRBD1 (5 bases). This CDR3 is 12 amino acids long. Trimming cost V 8 bases and J 6 bases, with 12 bases left between them. CDR1 and CDR2 from the germline V gene are SGDLS and YYNGEE. CDR3: CASSRGGQPQHF. The CDR3 coding sequence is TGTGCCAGTTCCCGGGGGGGTCAGCCCCAGCATTTT.

V is TRBV18 and J is TRBJ2-7; 7 bases are a match to TRBD2. Trimming removed 1 base from V and 0 bases from J; junction bases left unmatched: 3. This CDR3 region has 15 residues. Germline CDR1 KGHSH, CDR2 LQKENI. The CDR3 nucleotides read TGTGCCAGCTCACCACGCAGCGGGACCTCCTACGAGCAGTACTTC. This codes for CASSPRSGTSYEQYF.

The chain uses TRBV19 and TRBJ2-2; D is uncertain. Trimming shortened V by 2 bases and J by 5 bases, and 6 bases separated the two germline ends. The germline V gene encodes CDR1 LNHDA and CDR2 SQIVND (reference sequence). CDR3 length: 13 amino acids. The CDR3 here is CASSIKQTGELFF. DNA of the CDR3: TGTGCCAGTAGTATAAAACAGACCGGGGAGCTGTTTTTT.

This clone showed up just a few times. The rearrangement uses TRBV5-6 and TRBJ2-5, with 10 bases that match TRBD2. V lost 0 bases and J lost 5; bases outside the gene matches: 7. Germline V lookup: CDR1 SGHDT, CDR2 YYEEEE. The CDR3 has 16 residues. The CDR3 DNA reads as TGTGCCAGCAGCTTGGGTCTAGCGGGAGTATCTGAGACCCAGTACTTC. Encoded protein: CASSLGLAGVSETQYF. Using reference TRBV5-6 and TRBJ2-5 for the parts outside the CDR3, the full variable domain is DAGVTQSPTHLIKTRGQQVTLRCSPKSGHDTVSWYQQALGQGPQFIFQYYEEEERQRGNFPDRFSGHQFPNYSSELNVNALLLGDSALYLCASSLGLAGVSETQYFGPGTRLLVL.

This chain uses TRBV5-6 with TRBJ2-7; perhaps TRBD1 as D (6 bases). V was trimmed by 5 bases and J by 3 bases, leaving 12 bases between them. The CDR3 sequence is 13 residues long. Germline lookup yields CDR1 SGHDT and CDR2 YYEEEE. The CDR3 DNA follows: TGTGCCAGCAGACGCACAGGGATCTACGAGCAGTACTTC. It is translated as CASRRTGIYEQYF.

The chain joins TRBV5-6 to TRBJ1-2; D perhaps matches TRBD1 (6 bases). Germline V gives CDR1 SGHDT, CDR2 YYEEEE. V was trimmed by 3 bases and J by 6 bases, leaving 18 bases between them. This CDR3 is built from 15 residues. The CDR3 here is CASSSGGPAGHGYTF. CDR3 sequence (DNA): TGTGCCAGCAGCTCGGGGGGGCCGGCCGGGCATGGCTACACCTTC.

This chain uses TRBV2 with TRBJ1-1; TRBD1 aligns across 8 bases. Germline V gives CDR1 SNHLY, CDR2 FYNNEI. CDR3 length: 12 amino acids. With 8 bases clipped from V and 8 bases from J, the junction kept 7 bases outside the gene matches. CDR3 amino acids: CASVGRDREAFF. In DNA, the CDR3 is TGTGCCAGCGTGGGGAGGGACAGGGAAGCTTTCTTT.

In DNA form, the CDR3 reads TGTGCCAGCAGTTTAGGGACAGGGAGCTCCTACAATGAGCAGTTCTTC. The encoded protein is CASSLGTGSSYNEQFF. This chain joins TRBV28 and TRBJ2-1; 9 bases map to TRBD1. There are 16 residues in the CDR3. The V and J ends lost 2 bases and 0 bases, in that order; junction bases with no gene match: 2. Per the germline V gene, CDR1 is MDHEN and CDR2 is SYDVKM.